This TCR beta chain was sequenced during a study of T-cell memory formation after mild COVID-19. Study in general: For the most part, TCR clusters were specific to one donor. General study findings and limits: Balance between CD4 and CD8 was seen in clones contracting day 15 to 85, and a CD4+ lean was seen in later expanders.

In regard to this clonotype: The antigen remains undetermined.

TCRdb redid the calling of the 5' RACE reads with MiXCR, one entry per CDR3 protein. Of roughly 190,000 distinct CDR3 sequences in the sample, around 18% are singletons; the top ten hold 2% to 3%. The V end was cut by 11 bases, the J end by 4 bases, with 14 bases between. This CDR3 is built from 12 residues. Germline V gives CDR1 MNHNS, CDR2 SASEGT. This clonotype was obtained from an adult woman who had mild COVID-19 (a few samples of this study predate the infection). Cell type and time point are not known. The chain carries TRBV6-1 and TRBJ1-2; D gene ambiguous. Sequencing was performed on PBMCs or a T cell subset sorted from them (not recorded which). The CDR3 loop reads CAGRAGLYGYTF. CDR3 bases: TGTGCCGGGCGGGCAGGCCTCTATGGCTACACCTTC.